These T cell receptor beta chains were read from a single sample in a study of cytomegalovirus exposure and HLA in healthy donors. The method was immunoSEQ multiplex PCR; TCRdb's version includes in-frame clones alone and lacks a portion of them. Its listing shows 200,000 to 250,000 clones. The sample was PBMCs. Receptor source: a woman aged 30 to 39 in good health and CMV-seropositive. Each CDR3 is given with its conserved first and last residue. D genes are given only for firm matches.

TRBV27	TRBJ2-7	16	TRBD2	CASSLAGGGRGSEQYF	TGTGCCAGCAGTTTGGCCGGGGGGGGTAGAGGCAGCGAGCAGTACTTC
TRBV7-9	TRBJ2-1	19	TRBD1	CASSLEGIRGPRSYNEQFF	TGTGCCAGCAGCTTAGAAGGCATCAGGGGGCCCCGATCCTACAATGAGCAGTTCTTC
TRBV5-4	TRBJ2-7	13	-	CASSQGGSYEQYF	TGTGCCAGCAGTCAGGGTGGCTCCTACGAGCAGTACTTC
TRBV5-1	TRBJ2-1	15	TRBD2	CASSLEGTSGIGQFF	TGCGCCAGCAGCTTGGAAGGGACTAGCGGGATAGGGCAGTTCTTC
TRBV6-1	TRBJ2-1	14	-	CTSSGRGTVRTAFF	TGTACCAGCAGTGGTCGCGGGACCGTGCGAACAGCGTTCTTC
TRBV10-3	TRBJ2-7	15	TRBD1	CAISEWGQGSYEQYF	TGTGCCATCAGTGAGTGGGGACAGGGCTCCTACGAGCAGTACTTC
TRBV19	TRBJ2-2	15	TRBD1	CASSIQGANTGELFF	TGTGCCAGTAGTATACAGGGGGCTAACACCGGGGAGCTGTTTTTT
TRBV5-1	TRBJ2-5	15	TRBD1	CASSGGQGGQETQYF	TGCGCCAGCAGCGGGGGACAGGGCGGTCAAGAGACCCAGTACTTC
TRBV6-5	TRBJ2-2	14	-	CASSYDSGTGELFF	TGTGCCAGCAGTTACGACAGTGGTACCGGGGAGCTGTTTTTT
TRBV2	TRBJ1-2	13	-	CASSAGFFYGYTF	TGTGCCAGCAGTGCGGGTTTTTTCTATGGCTACACCTTC
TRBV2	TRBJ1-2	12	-	CASSGQSYGYTF	TGTGCCAGCAGTGGACAGTCCTATGGCTACACCTTC
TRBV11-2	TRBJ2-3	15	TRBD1	CASRRTGATTDTQYF	TGTGCCAGCAGACGGACAGGGGCGACGACAGATACGCAGTATTTT
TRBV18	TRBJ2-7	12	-	CASSPKEYEQYF	TGTGCCAGCTCACCGAAGGAGTATGAGCAGTACTTC
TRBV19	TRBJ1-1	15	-	CASSSYPNLNTEAFF	TGTGCCAGTAGTTCTTATCCCAACTTGAACACTGAAGCTTTCTTT
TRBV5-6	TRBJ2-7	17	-	CASSPRASWQPPYEQYF	TGTGCCAGCAGCCCGAGAGCGAGTTGGCAGCCTCCCTACGAGCAGTACTTC
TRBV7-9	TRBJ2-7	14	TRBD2	CASSREGPSYEQYF	TGTGCCAGCAGCCGGGAGGGCCCGTCCTACGAGCAGTACTTC
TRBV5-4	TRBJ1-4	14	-	CASSPAGGNEKLFF	TGTGCCAGCAGCCCGGCTGGAGGGAATGAAAAACTGTTTTTT
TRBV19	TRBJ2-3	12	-	CASSMSGDTQYF	TGTGCCAGTAGTATGTCGGGGGATACGCAGTATTTT
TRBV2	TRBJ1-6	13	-	CASRAGEPSPLHF	TGTGCCAGCAGAGCAGGCGAGCCCTCACCCCTCCACTTT
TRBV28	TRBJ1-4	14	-	CASSFPRANEKLFF	TGTGCCAGCAGTTTTCCGCGGGCTAATGAAAAACTGTTTTTT
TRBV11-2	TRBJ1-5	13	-	CASSLQDLQPQHF	TGTGCCAGCAGCCTCCAGGATCTTCAGCCCCAGCATTTT
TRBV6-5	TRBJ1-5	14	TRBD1	CASRTGTGGQPQHF	TGTGCCAGCAGAACCGGGACAGGGGGGCAGCCCCAGCATTTT
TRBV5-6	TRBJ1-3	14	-	CASSLTGAGNTIYF	TGTGCCAGCAGCTTGACAGGCGCGGGAAACACCATATATTTT
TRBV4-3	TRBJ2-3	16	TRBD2	CASSQEESGSADTQYF	TGCGCCAGCAGCCAAGAGGAAAGCGGGAGCGCAGATACGCAGTATTTT
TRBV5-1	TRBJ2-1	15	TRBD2	CASSLGLAGSNEQFF	TGCGCCAGCAGCTTGGGACTAGCGGGATCCAATGAGCAGTTCTTC
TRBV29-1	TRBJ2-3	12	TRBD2	CSNRGGTDTQYF	TGCAGTAACCGGGGGGGCACAGATACGCAGTATTTT
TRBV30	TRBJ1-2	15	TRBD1	CAWSERRRDSQRDTF	TGTGCCTGGAGTGAACGTAGACGGGACAGTCAAAGGGACACCTTC
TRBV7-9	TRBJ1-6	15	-	CASSLAAAGYSPLHF	TGTGCCAGCAGCTTAGCCGCGGCAGGGTATTCACCCCTCCACTTT
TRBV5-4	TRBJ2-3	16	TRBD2	CASSLGGTSGADTQYF	TGTGCCAGCAGCTTGGGCGGGACTAGCGGAGCAGATACGCAGTATTTT
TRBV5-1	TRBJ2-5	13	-	CASRQDTQETQYF	TGCGCCAGCAGACAGGACACCCAAGAGACCCAGTACTTC
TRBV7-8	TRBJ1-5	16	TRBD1	CASSLFGRGRNQPQHF	TGTGCCAGCAGCTTATTCGGCAGGGGGCGAAATCAGCCCCAGCATTTT
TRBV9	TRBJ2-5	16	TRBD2	CASSVAAGTTQETQYF	TGTGCCAGCAGCGTAGCAGCGGGAACAACCCAAGAGACCCAGTACTTC
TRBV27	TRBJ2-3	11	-	CASSLGSTQYF	TGTGCCAGCAGTTTAGGGAGTACGCAGTATTTT
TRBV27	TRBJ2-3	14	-	CASSLRTGTDTQYF	TGTGCCAGCAGTCTCCGGACTGGTACAGATACGCAGTATTTT
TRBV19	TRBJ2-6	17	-	CASSILWRGSGANVLTF	TGTGCCAGTAGTATCCTCTGGCGGGGCTCTGGGGCCAACGTCCTGACTTTC
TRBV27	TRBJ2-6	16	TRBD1	CASSWDRHSGANVLTF	TGTGCCAGCAGTTGGGACAGGCACTCTGGGGCCAACGTCCTGACCTTC
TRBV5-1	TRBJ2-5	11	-	CASSIQETQYF	TGCGCCAGCAGCATACAAGAGACCCAGTACTTC
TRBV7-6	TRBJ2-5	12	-	CASSLYRETQYF	TGTGCCAGCAGCTTGTACCGGGAGACCCAGTACTTC
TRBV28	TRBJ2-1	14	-	CASSLSSSYNEQFF	TGTGCCAGCAGTTTAAGTAGCTCCTACAATGAGCAGTTCTTC
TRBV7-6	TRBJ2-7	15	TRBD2	CASSLLTSGSYEQYF	TGTGCCAGCAGCTTACTCACTAGCGGGAGCTACGAGCAGTACTTC
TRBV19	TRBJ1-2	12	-	CASRGTGYGYTF	TGTGCCAGTAGAGGAACAGGGTATGGCTACACCTTC
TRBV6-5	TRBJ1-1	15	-	CASSYSHRVNTEAFF	TGTGCCAGCAGTTACTCGCACAGGGTGAACACTGAAGCTTTCTTT
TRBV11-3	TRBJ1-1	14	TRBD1	CASSMTGVDTEAFF	TGTGCCAGCAGCATGACAGGGGTCGACACTGAAGCTTTCTTT
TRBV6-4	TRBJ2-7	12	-	CASSPRPGEQYF	TGTGCCAGCAGCCCCCGGCCGGGAGAGCAGTACTTC
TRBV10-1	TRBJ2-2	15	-	CASSPQGGRTGELFF	TGCGCCAGCAGTCCTCAGGGAGGAAGAACCGGGGAGCTGTTTTTT
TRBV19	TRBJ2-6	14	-	CATSTPSGANVLTF	TGTGCCACTTCGACTCCCTCTGGGGCCAACGTCCTGACTTTC
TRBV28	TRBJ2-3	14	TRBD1	CASTGQVFTDTQYF	TGTGCCAGCACGGGACAGGTTTTCACAGATACGCAGTATTTT
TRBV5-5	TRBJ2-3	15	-	CASSLIGQPTDTQYF	TGTGCCAGCAGCTTGATAGGACAGCCCACAGATACGCAGTATTTT
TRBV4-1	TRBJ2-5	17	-	CASSQDPPGLLQETQYF	TGCGCCAGCAGCCAAGACCCACCGGGACTCCTCCAAGAGACCCAGTACTTC
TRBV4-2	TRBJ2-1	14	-	CASSQDHRNNEQFF	TGTGCCAGCAGCCAAGATCACAGGAACAATGAGCAGTTCTTC
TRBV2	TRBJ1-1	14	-	CASKVLGENTEAFF	TGTGCCAGCAAGGTTTTAGGGGAGAACACTGAAGCTTTCTTT
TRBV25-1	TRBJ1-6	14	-	CASRGRSSNSPLHF	TGTGCCAGCAGAGGGAGGTCGAGTAATTCACCCCTCCACTTT
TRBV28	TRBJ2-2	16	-	CASTPPRSTNTGELFF	TGTGCCAGCACCCCGCCGCGGAGCACGAACACCGGGGAGCTGTTTTTT
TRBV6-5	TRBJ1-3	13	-	CASSLSLRNTIYF	TGTGCCAGCAGTTTAAGCCTCAGAAACACCATATATTTT
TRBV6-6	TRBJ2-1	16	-	CASSYSVGGTYNEQFF	TGTGCCAGCAGTTACTCGGTGGGAGGCACCTACAATGAGCAGTTCTTC
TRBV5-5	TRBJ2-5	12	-	CASSLAGETQYF	TGTGCCAGCAGCTTGGCGGGGGAGACCCAGTACTTC
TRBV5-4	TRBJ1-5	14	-	CASSMGGGDQPQHF	TGTGCCAGCAGCATGGGGGGAGGGGATCAGCCCCAGCATTTT
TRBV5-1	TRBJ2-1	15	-	CASSSALTTYNEQFF	TGCGCCAGCAGCTCTGCATTAACTACTTACAATGAGCAGTTCTTC
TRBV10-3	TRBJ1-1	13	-	CAITLSESTEAFF	TGTGCCATCACCCTGTCCGAGTCCACTGAAGCTTTCTTT
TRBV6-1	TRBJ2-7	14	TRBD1	CASTPDRGFYEQYF	TGTGCCAGCACTCCGGACAGGGGGTTCTACGAGCAGTACTTC